The entry below describes one T cell receptor beta chain. What it recognizes is unknown. This sample was taken from a study of CXCR3-negative and CXCR3-positive naive CD8 T cells. The authors prepared UMI-labeled TRB cDNA libraries by 5' RACE. TCRdb re-called the 5' RACE reads and catalogs CDR3 proteins one per entry, DNA excluded. This repertoire includes around 150,000 distinct CDR3 sequences. Germline lookup yields CDR1 LNHNV and CDR2 YYDKDF (reference sequence). The CDR3 loop spans 16 amino acids. Those CD8+ T cells considered naive were CD45RO-CCR7+CD27+CD95-. Overall study results and limits: Naive CXCR3-positive cells had TRB CDR3s more hydrophobic than those of CXCR3-negative naive cells.

V usage is TRBV15 and J usage is TRBJ2-3; TCRdb outputs TRBD2, but without DNA this stays unchecked. Material: naive CXCR3+ CD8+ T cells from blood. Indicated subset: CD45RO-CCR7+CD27+CD95- naive CD8+ T cells expressing CXCR3 (TNR3+). The receptor was isolated from a human donor in good health. Some clones in this sample may be carry-over from other donors' samples. CDR3 sequence: CATSAGASGVTDTQYF.